This T cell receptor (beta chain) was profiled in a study of blood T cell repertoires in COVID-19. Study details: COVID-19 samples collected from the United States, Italy and Spain covered acute and convalescent phases. Sources were T cells, B-cell-depleted T cells, or PBMCs; the material itself was cDNA or gDNA.

This clone was counted a single time. The CDR3 is 17 residues long. Patients at the Seattle site were enrolled during active infection and followed longitudinally. As handled by the study authors: Reference gene primer amplification gave nucleated cell count estimates. TCRdb's copy holds only in-frame clones and misses some; the assay was immunoSEQ multiplex PCR. D and trimming come from the DNA, and the V and J calls and clone size come from that table. The sample has hundreds of thousands of clones, 89% seen once; the top ten hold approximately 3%. The chain carries TRBV21-1 and TRBJ1-6; TRBD1, the D gene given by the table, was not confirmed from the DNA. TRBV21-1 is a pseudogene. Sequencing was done on a sample of peripheral blood. The TCR was taken from a woman aged 25 to 39 with COVID-19, enrolled during active disease. DNA of the CDR3: TGTGCCAGCAGCGAACGGACAGAGAGCTCCTATAATTCACCCCTCCACTTT. It is translated as CASSERTESSYNSPLHF.